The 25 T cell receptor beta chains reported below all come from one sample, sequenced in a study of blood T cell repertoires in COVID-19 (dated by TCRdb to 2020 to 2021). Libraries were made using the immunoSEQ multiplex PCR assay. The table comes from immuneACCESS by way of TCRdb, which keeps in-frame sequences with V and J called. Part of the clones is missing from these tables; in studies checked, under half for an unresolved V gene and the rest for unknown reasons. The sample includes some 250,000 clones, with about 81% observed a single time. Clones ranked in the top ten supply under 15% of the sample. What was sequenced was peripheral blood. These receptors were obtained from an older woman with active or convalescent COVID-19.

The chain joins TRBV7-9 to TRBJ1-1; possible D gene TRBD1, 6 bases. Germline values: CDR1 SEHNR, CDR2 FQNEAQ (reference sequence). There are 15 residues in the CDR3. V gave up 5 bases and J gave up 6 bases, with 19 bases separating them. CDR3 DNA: TGTGCCAGCAGCCCCACAGGGTTGATTCAGTCTGAAGCTTTCTTT. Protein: CASSPTGLIQSEAFF.

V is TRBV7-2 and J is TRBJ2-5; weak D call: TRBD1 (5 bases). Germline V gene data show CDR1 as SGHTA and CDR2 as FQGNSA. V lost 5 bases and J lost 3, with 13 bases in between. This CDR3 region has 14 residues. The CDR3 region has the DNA TGTGCCAGCAGCGGCCGGTGGGGCGAAGAGACCCAGTACTTC. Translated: CASSGRWGEETQYF.

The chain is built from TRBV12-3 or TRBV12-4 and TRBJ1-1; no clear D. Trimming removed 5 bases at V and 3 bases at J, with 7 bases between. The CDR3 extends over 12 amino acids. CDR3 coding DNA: TGTGCCAGCAGTCCGGGGTACACTGAAGCTTTCTTT. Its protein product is CASSPGYTEAFF.

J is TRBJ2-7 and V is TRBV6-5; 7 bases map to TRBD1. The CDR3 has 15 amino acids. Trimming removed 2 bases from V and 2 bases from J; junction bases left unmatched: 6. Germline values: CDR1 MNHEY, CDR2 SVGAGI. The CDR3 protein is CASSYVSRGTYEQYF. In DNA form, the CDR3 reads TGTGCCAGCAGTTACGTAAGCAGGGGGACCTACGAGCAGTACTTC.

CDR3 bases: TGTGCCAGCACCGCGGTCGAGGGAAGCTCCTACAATGAGCAGTTCTTC. This encodes CASTAVEGSSYNEQFF. V gene TRBV7-9 combines with J gene TRBJ2-1; a possible D gene is TRBD2 (5 bases). V dropped 7 bases and J dropped 0 bases, with 16 bases sitting between them. The germline CDR1 and CDR2 sequences are SEHNR and FQNEAQ (reference sequence). The CDR3 length is 16 residues. The complete variable domain, with remaining parts taken from reference TRBV7-9 and TRBJ2-1, reads DTGVSQNPRHKITKRGQNVTFRCDPISEHNRLYWYRQTLGQGPEFLTYFQNEAQLEKSRLLSDRFSAERPKGSFSTLEIQRTEQGDSAMYLCASTAVEGSSYNEQFFGPGTRLTVL.

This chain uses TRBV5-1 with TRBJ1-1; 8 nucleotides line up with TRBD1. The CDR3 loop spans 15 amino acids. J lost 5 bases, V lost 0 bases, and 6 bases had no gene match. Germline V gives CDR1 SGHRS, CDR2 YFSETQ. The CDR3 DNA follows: TGCGCCAGCAGCTTGGATGCAGGGGGCTGGACTGAAGCTTTCTTT. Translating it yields CASSLDAGGWTEAFF. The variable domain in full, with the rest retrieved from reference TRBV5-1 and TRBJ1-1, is KAGVTQTPRYLIKTRGQQVTLSCSPISGHRSVSWYQQTPGQGLQFLFEYFSETQRNKGNFPGRFSGRQFSNSRSEMNVSTLELGDSALYLCASSLDAGGWTEAFFGQGTRLTVV.

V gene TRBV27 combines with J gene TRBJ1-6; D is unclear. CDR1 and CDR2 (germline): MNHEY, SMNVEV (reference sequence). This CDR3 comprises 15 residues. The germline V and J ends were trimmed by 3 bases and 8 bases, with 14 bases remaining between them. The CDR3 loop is CASSFGAREDSPLHF. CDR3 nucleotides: TGTGCCAGCAGTTTTGGAGCTCGTGAGGATTCACCCCTCCACTTT.

CDR3 residues: CARLSETGDSNQPQHF. The CDR3 DNA is TGTGCCAGATTATCAGAAACGGGAGATAGCAATCAGCCCCAGCATTTT. This chain links TRBV21-1 with TRBJ1-5. TRBV21-1 is reported as a pseudogene. This CDR3 is 16 amino acids long.

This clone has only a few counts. The CDR3 spells CSVEGSIANTGELFF. The CDR3 DNA follows: TGCAGCGTTGAGGGCAGCATCGCGAACACCGGGGAGCTGTTTTTT. The V and J genes are TRBV29-1 and TRBJ2-2; no reliable D call. In germline, CDR1 is SQVTM, CDR2 ANQGSEA. The germline V and J ends were trimmed by 3 bases and 0 bases, with 11 bases remaining between them. This CDR3 is built from 15 residues.

The CDR3 coding sequence is TGTGCCAGCAGTCCAACAGGGATGTTCTACGAGCAGTACTTC. This sequence encodes CASSPTGMFYEQYF. The chain uses TRBV7-9 and TRBJ2-7, with D possibly matching TRBD1 (6 bases). The CDR3 has 14 amino acids. V was cut by 6 bases and J by 3 bases, with 15 bases left in between. Germline CDR1 reads SEHNR; CDR2 reads FQNEAQ (reference sequence).

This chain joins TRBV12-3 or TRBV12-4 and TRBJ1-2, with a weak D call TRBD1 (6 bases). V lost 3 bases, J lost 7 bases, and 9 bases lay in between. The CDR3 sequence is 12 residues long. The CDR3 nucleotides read TGTGCCAGCAGTTTCGGGACACCTGGCTACACCTTC. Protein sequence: CASSFGTPGYTF.

CDR3 loop: CASITVPGGTEAFF. The DNA for the CDR3 is TGCGCCAGCATAACGGTCCCGGGGGGCACTGAAGCTTTCTTT. The V gene is TRBV5-1, the J gene TRBJ1-1, with D perhaps matching TRBD1 (5 bases). This CDR3 contains 14 residues. V was pared by 6 bases and J by 4 bases, with 16 bases between. From germline, CDR1 is SGHRS and CDR2 YFSETQ.

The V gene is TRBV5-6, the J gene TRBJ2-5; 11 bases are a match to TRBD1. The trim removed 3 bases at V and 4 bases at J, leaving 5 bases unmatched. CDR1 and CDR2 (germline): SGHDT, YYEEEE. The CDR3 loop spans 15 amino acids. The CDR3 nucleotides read TGTGCCAGCAGCTCCGCCGGGACAGGGGGAGAGACCCAGTACTTC. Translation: CASSSAGTGGETQYF.

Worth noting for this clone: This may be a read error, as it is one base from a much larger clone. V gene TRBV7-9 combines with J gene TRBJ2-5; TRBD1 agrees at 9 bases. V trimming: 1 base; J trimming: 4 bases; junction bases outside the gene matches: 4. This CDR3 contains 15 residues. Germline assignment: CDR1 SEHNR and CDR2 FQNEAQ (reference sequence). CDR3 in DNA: TGTGCCAGCAGCTTAGTCACAGGGGGCCGAGAGACCCAGTACTTC. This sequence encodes CASSLVTGGRETQYF.

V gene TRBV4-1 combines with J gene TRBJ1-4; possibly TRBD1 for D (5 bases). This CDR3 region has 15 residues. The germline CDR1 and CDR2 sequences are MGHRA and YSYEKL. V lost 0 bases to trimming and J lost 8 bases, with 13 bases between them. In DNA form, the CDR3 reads TGCGCCAGCAGCCAAGAGGGGCAGGCGGACGAAAAACTGTTTTTT. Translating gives CASSQEGQADEKLFF.

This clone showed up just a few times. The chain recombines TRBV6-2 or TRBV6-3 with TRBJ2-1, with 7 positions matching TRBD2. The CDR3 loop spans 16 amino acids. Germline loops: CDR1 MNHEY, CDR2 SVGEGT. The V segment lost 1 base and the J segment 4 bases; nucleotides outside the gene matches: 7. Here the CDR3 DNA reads TGTGCCAGCAGTTACTGGCCAGCGGGAACTTACAATGAGCAGTTCTTC. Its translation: CASSYWPAGTYNEQFF.

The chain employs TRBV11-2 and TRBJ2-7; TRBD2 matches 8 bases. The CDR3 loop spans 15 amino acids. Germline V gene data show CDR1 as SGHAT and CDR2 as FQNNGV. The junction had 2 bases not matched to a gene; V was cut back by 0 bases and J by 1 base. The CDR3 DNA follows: TGTGCCAGCAGCTTAGACCGGGGGGGGTCCTACGAGCAGTACTTC. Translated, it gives CASSLDRGGSYEQYF.

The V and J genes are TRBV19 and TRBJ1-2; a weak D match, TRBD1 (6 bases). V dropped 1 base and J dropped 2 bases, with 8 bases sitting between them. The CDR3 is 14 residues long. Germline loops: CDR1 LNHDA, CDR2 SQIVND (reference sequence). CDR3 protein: CASSIGTGNYGYTF. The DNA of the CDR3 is TGTGCCAGTAGTATAGGAACAGGGAACTATGGCTACACCTTC. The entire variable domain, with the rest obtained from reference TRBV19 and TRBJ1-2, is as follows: DGGITQSPKYLFRKEGQNVTLSCEQNLNHDAMYWYRQDPGQGLRLIYYSQIVNDFQKGDIAEGYSVSREKKESFPLTVTSAQKNPTAFYLCASSIGTGNYGYTFGSGTRLTVV.

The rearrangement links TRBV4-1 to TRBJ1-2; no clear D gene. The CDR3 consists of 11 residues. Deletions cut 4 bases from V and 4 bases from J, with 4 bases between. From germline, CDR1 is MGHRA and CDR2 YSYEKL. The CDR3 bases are TGCGCCAGCAGCCCGGGCTATGGCTACACCTTC. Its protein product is CASSPGYGYTF.

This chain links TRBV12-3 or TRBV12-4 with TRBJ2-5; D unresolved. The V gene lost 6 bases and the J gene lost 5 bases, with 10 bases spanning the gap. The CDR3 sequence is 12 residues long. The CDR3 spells CASSLSRETQYF. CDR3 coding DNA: TGTGCCAGCAGCTTATCCCGGGAGACCCAGTACTTC.

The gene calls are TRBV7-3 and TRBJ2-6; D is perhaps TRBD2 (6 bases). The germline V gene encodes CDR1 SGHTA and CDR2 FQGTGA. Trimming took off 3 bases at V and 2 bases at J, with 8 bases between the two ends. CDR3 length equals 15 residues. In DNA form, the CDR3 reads TGTGCCAGCAGCTTGGAGGGGACTGGGGCCAACGTCCTGACTTTC. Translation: CASSLEGTGANVLTF.

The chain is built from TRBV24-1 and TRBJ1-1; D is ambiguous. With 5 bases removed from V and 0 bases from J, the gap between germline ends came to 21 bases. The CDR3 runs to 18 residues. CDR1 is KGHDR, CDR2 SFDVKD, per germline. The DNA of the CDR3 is TGTGCCACCAGTGGCGCGTCCCGGGAGATAAAACTGAACACTGAAGCTTTCTTT. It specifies CATSGASREIKLNTEAFF.

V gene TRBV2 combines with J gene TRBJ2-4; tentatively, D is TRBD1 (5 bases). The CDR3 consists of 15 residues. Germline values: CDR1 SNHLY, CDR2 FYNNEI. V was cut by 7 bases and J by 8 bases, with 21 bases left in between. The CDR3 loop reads CASTQGWGNKDIQYF. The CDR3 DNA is TGTGCCAGCACGCAGGGCTGGGGAAATAAAGACATTCAGTACTTC.

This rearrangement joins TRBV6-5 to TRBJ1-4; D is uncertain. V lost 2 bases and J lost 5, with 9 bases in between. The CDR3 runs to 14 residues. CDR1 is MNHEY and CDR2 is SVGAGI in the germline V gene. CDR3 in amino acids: CASSYGPENEKLFF. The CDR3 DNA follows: TGTGCCAGCAGTTACGGGCCCGAGAATGAAAAACTGTTTTTT.

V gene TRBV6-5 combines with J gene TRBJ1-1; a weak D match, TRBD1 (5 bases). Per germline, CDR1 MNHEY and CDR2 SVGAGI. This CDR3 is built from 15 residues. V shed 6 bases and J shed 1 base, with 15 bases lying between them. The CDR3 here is CASRGRELGNTEAFF. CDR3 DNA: TGTGCCAGCAGGGGCAGGGAACTTGGGAACACTGAAGCTTTCTTT.